This T cell receptor (beta chain) was obtained from a study of T cell repertoires in cytomegalovirus infection. About the research overall: Public signatures in TCR beta pointed to CMV infection and matching HLA type. Study findings and constraints: Cumulated frequencies of public TCR beta families served to identify carriers of CMV plus the relevant HLA. In two of eight donors, the top clonotype was HLA-C-restricted CMV-specific.

This clonotype was counted ten times or more. Its target is not known. TCRdb fed the reads into MiXCR, producing one record per CDR3 protein. This sample yields 310,000 or so distinct CDR3 sequences, of which about 9.1% are seen a single time; about 2.3% belongs to the top ten. Trimming cost V 8 bases and J 2 bases; bases outside gene matches: 6. The germline CDR1 and CDR2 sequences are DFQATT and SNEGSKA (reference sequence). The CDR3 contains 13 residues. The TCR sequence derives from a human donor in good health (CMV status not recorded). Some clones in this sample may be carry-over from other donors' samples. Sample: PBMCs. The V gene is TRBV20-1, the J gene TRBJ2-5; 9 bases are a match to TRBD2. As DNA, the CDR3 is TGCAGTCACCTAGCGGGGCGGCAAGAGACCCAGTACTTC. Amino acids: CSHLAGRQETQYF.